This T cell receptor (beta chain) is from a study of cytomegalovirus exposure and HLA in healthy donors. Study-level information: A prior study identified some 100 million unique TCR beta sequences from around 180 million T cells.

Comment on this clone: Its antigen is unidentified.

The study ran its PCR with 60 Vbeta and 13 Jbeta primers. The repertoire was sequenced with immunoSEQ multiplex PCR; TCRdb's copy has only in-frame clones and lacks some. Of approximately 120,000 clones listed, about 74% are singletons. At the time of sampling, donors were nominally healthy, though unrecorded immune exposures were likely. V lost 6 bases, J lost 2 bases, and 16 bases lay in between. This CDR3 has 16 residues. Germline assignment: CDR1 MDHEN and CDR2 SYDVKM. Overall study findings and caveats: With high specificity and sensitivity, the classifier reportedly diagnosed cytomegalovirus status. A previous analysis found most TCR beta V segments productive roughly 87% or roughly 30% of the time.

This chain connects TRBV28 to TRBJ2-2; D unresolved. The receptor was derived from a man between 25 and 39 years old in good health and CMV-seronegative. Sequencing used PBMCs. The CDR3 spells CASSETGPGNTGELFF. CDR3 DNA: TGTGCCAGCAGCGAAACGGGTCCGGGTAACACCGGGGAGCTGTTTTTT.